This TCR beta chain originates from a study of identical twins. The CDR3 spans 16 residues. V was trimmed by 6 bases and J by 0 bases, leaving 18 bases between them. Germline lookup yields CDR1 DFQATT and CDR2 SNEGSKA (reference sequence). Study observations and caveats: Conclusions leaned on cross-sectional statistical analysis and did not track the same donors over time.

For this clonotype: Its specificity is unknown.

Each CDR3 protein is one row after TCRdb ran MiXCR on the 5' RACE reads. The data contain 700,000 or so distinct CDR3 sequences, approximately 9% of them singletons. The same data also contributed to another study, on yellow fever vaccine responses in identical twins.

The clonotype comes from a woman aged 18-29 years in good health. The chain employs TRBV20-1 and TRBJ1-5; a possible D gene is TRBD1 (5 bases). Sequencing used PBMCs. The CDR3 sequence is CSASRLGGSSNQPQHF. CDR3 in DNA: TGCAGTGCGAGCAGACTCGGGGGAAGTAGCAATCAGCCCCAGCATTTT.